The 23 T cell receptor beta chains below come from one sample, sequenced in a study of blood T cells in healthy people across ages. With a J-beta primer mix and a sample-barcoded 5' primer, a second PCR ran about 7 to 12 cycles. TCRdb ran MiXCR on the 5' RACE reads and lists one entry per CDR3 protein. Of around 900,000 distinct CDR3 sequences in the sample, more than 25% were seen once. Sequencing was done on a sample of blood. The receptors were gathered from a woman aged 80 or over in good health.

This clonotype came up many times. The chain couples TRBV12-3 or TRBV12-4 to TRBJ2-1; D unresolved. V lost 3 bases and J 5 bases, leaving 8 bases between the germline ends. CDR3 length: 13 amino acids. The CDR3 loop is CASSFGTDNEQFF. Written as DNA, the CDR3 is TGTGCCAGCAGTTTCGGAACGGACAATGAGCAGTTCTTC.

This clonotype was found many times. The chain has TRBV6-5 and TRBJ2-1, with TRBD2 matching over 11 bases. The V segment lost 0 bases and the J segment 4 bases; nucleotides outside the gene matches: 2. Per germline, CDR1 MNHEY and CDR2 SVGAGI. This CDR3 has 16 residues. The CDR3 here is CASSYSGLAAYNEQFF. The CDR3 coding sequence is TGTGCCAGCAGTTACTCGGGACTAGCGGCATACAATGAGCAGTTCTTC.

The rearrangement joins TRBV28 to TRBJ2-6; 8 bases agree with TRBD1. Germline values: CDR1 MDHEN, CDR2 SYDVKM. Trimming took 4 bases from V and 3 from J; bases not matched to a gene: 8. This CDR3 contains 17 residues. The DNA for the CDR3 is TGTGCCAGCAGTTGGCGTCAGGGGGCCTATGGGGCCAACGTCCTGACTTTC. Protein sequence: CASSWRQGAYGANVLTF.

This clonotype was seen ten or more times. The chain employs TRBV7-9 and TRBJ2-1, with 11 bases fitting TRBD2. This CDR3 contains 15 residues. Germline CDR1 reads SEHNR; CDR2 reads FQNEAQ (reference sequence). V was clipped by 5 bases and J by 8 bases; unmatched bases: 8. The CDR3 DNA sequence: TGTGCCAGCAGCCCAGGACTAGCGGGCGGTGATGAGCAGTTCTTC. As protein: CASSPGLAGGDEQFF.

Remarks on this clonotype: Relative to the germline gene, one junction end is altered; a read error may explain this. The chain recombines TRBV20-1 with TRBJ2-3, with 9 bases lining up with TRBD1. The CDR3 sequence is 20 residues long. Per germline, CDR1 DFQATT and CDR2 SNEGSKA (reference sequence). CDR3 DNA sequence: TGCGGTGCTATAGTGCGCTCCCGGGACAGGGCGAGTCGGTACACAGATACGCAGTATTTT. Translating gives CGAIVRSRDRASRYTDTQYF.

The chain uses TRBV7-9 and TRBJ1-2; D perhaps matches TRBD1 (5 bases). The germline gives CDR1 SEHNR, CDR2 FQNEAQ (reference sequence). V gave up 6 bases and J gave up 0 bases, with 14 bases separating them. This CDR3 comprises 15 residues. The CDR3 nucleotides read TGTGCCAGCAGTCTCTCCGGGACGGCTAACTATGGCTACACCTTC. Translated, it gives CASSLSGTANYGYTF. Variable domain in full (rest from reference TRBV7-9 and TRBJ1-2): DTGVSQNPRHKITKRGQNVTFRCDPISEHNRLYWYRQTLGQGPEFLTYFQNEAQLEKSRLLSDRFSAERPKGSFSTLEIQRTEQGDSAMYLCASSLSGTANYGYTFGSGTRLTVV.

Details on this clonotype: Just one base apart from a much larger clone, this may be a read error. V usage is TRBV20-1 and J usage is TRBJ1-2, with 10 bases matching TRBD1. CDR1 and CDR2 from the germline V gene are DFQATT and SNEGSKA (reference sequence). The CDR3 totals 16 residues. The CDR3 bases are TGCAGTGCTAGAGATCCTAGACAGGGGGCGCGATATGGCCACACCTTC. It specifies CSARDPRQGARYGHTF.

This clonotype was seen many times. The chain combines TRBV13 with TRBJ1-2; D is ambiguous. CDR1 is PRHDT and CDR2 is FYEKMQ in the germline V gene (reference sequence). Trimming shortened V by 3 bases and J by 4 bases, and 18 bases separated the two germline ends. The CDR3 runs to 16 residues. CDR3: CASSFRTREQSYGYTF. As DNA, the CDR3 is TGTGCCAGCAGCTTCAGGACGAGGGAACAGAGCTATGGCTACACCTTC.

The chain couples TRBV7-9 to TRBJ1-5, with D tentatively TRBD1 (6 bases). Germline CDR1 and CDR2: SEHNR and FQNEAQ (reference sequence). The V and J ends lost 10 bases and 0 bases respectively, with 13 bases between them. The CDR3 runs to 14 residues. This CDR3 reads CAITGLNSNQPQHF. The CDR3 nucleotides are TGTGCCATCACAGGGCTTAATAGCAATCAGCCCCAGCATTTT.

The rearrangement joins TRBV4-1 to TRBJ2-1, with 8 bases lining up with TRBD1. This CDR3 comprises 17 residues. The germline CDR1 and CDR2 sequences are MGHRA and YSYEKL. J lost 0 bases, V lost 0 bases, and 4 bases had no gene match. CDR3: CASSQDWTGSSYNEQFF. CDR3 nucleotide sequence: TGCGCCAGCAGCCAAGATTGGACAGGGAGCTCCTACAATGAGCAGTTCTTC.

Remarks on this clonotype: A much larger clone is a single base away; this may be a read error. This chain connects TRBV10-3 to TRBJ1-5; D uncertain. CDR1 and CDR2 (germline): ENHRY, SYGVKD. The CDR3 is made up of 14 amino acids. CDR3 sequence (DNA): TGTGCCATCAGTGAAAATACTGGCAATCAGTCCCAGCATTTT. Amino acid sequence: CAISENTGNQSQHF.

Concerning this clonotype: A much larger clone lies one base from this, so it may be a read error. The chain joins TRBV7-2 to TRBJ1-6; 10 positions agree with TRBD1. Germline V gene lookup returns CDR1 SGHTA and CDR2 FQGNSA. The CDR3 is made up of 19 amino acids. V gave up 10 bases and J gave up 0 bases; unmatched junction bases: 15. The CDR3 sequence is CANRKRQGASGSYNSPLHF. Here the CDR3 DNA reads TGTGCCAACAGAAAACGACAGGGGGCTTCCGGCTCCTATAATTCACCCCTCCACTTT.

This CDR3 reads CASSLPSTGNEQFF. The CDR3 nucleotides read TGTGCCAGCAGCTTACCCAGCACAGGCAATGAGCAGTTCTTC. This chain uses TRBV7-2 with TRBJ2-1; tentatively, D is TRBD1 (5 bases). Germline lookup yields CDR1 SGHTA and CDR2 FQGNSA. The V gene lost 2 bases and the J gene lost 6 bases, with 11 bases spanning the gap. CDR3 length equals 14 residues. Full variable domain (rest looked up from reference TRBV7-2 and TRBJ2-1): GAGVSQSPSNKVTEKGKDVELRCDPISGHTALYWYRQSLGQGLEFLIYFQGNSAPDKSGLPSDRFSAERTGGSVSTLTIQRTQQEDSAVYLCASSLPSTGNEQFFGPGTRLTVL.

This clonotype was seen only once. A much larger clone sits a single nucleotide away, making a read error possible. This chain uses TRBV21-1 with TRBJ2-3. TRBV21-1 is a pseudogene segment. The CDR3 contains 16 residues. The CDR3 spells CASNKEDGQMGDTQYF. Here the CDR3 DNA reads TGTGCCAGCAACAAAGAGGATGGGCAGATGGGAGATACGCAGTATTTT.

The gene calls are TRBV12-3 or TRBV12-4 and TRBJ1-1; perhaps TRBD1 as D (6 bases). This CDR3 comprises 19 residues. V was pared by 6 bases and J by 7 bases, with 33 bases between. The CDR3 nucleotides are TGTGCCAGCAGCCCCGAATTGGGGGCAGGGTTGGTTACACTGAGTGAAGCTTTCTTT. Its translation: CASSPELGAGLVTLSEAFF.

This clonotype was picked up many times. This rearrangement joins TRBV6-5 to TRBJ2-3; D not resolved. Germline values: CDR1 MNHEY, CDR2 SVGAGI. The V gene lost 1 base and the J gene lost 1 base, with 9 bases spanning the gap. This CDR3 is built from 15 residues. Here the CDR3 DNA reads TGTGCCAGCAGTTACTTGGGGTCTGGCACAGATACGCAGTATTTT. It is translated as CASSYLGSGTDTQYF.

This clonotype has ten or more counts. V gene TRBV25-1 combines with J gene TRBJ2-3, with a weak D call TRBD2 (5 bases). The V and J ends lost 1 base and 3 bases respectively, with 17 bases between them. The CDR3 extends over 17 amino acids. The germline V gene has CDR1 MGHDK and CDR2 SYGVNS. CDR3 residues: CASSESVLVETTDTQYF. CDR3 DNA: TGTGCCAGCAGTGAATCAGTACTAGTCGAAACGACAGATACGCAGTATTTT.

V gene TRBV6-5 combines with J gene TRBJ2-2, with D uncertain. Germline CDR1 MNHEY, CDR2 SVGAGI. The ends were cut back, 6 bases at V and 3 bases at J, with 5 bases in the middle. The CDR3 extends over 12 amino acids. CDR3 in amino acids: CASRSDTGELFF. The DNA of the CDR3 is TGTGCCAGCAGATCGGACACCGGGGAGCTGTTTTTT.

This clonotype was seen a few times. This chain uses TRBV18 with TRBJ2-1; D gene uncertain. V gave up 3 bases and J gave up 8 bases, with 11 bases separating them. This CDR3 spans 13 amino acids. Germline V gene lookup returns CDR1 KGHSH and CDR2 LQKENI. The CDR3: CASSPSAGYEQFF. CDR3 nucleotides: TGTGCCAGCTCACCTTCGGCCGGCTATGAGCAGTTCTTC. The full variable domain, with the rest looked up from reference TRBV18 and TRBJ2-1, is NAGVMQNPRHLVRRRGQEARLRCSPMKGHSHVYWYRQLPEEGLKFMVYLQKENIIDESGMPKERFSAEFPKEGPSILRIQQVVRGDSAAYFCASSPSAGYEQFFGPGTRLTVL.

CDR3 protein: CASSLGPSTSGFTGELFF. The CDR3 DNA reads TGTGCCAGCAGCTTAGGCCCCTCGACTAGCGGGTTCACCGGGGAGCTGTTTTTT. V is TRBV11-2 and J is TRBJ2-2; 10 bases line up with TRBD2. Germline CDR1 is SGHAT and CDR2 is FQNNGV. V shed 1 base, J shed 4 bases, and the junction held 9 bases outside the gene matches. This CDR3 is 18 amino acids long. Supplemented by reference TRBV11-2 and TRBJ2-2, the full variable domain reads EAGVAQSPRYKIIEKRQSVAFWCNPISGHATLYWYQQILGQGPKLLIQFQNNGVVDDSQLPKDRFSAERLKGVDSTLKIQPAKLEDSAVYLCASSLGPSTSGFTGELFFGEGSRLTVL.

In its sample, this clonotype was seen many times. V gene TRBV27 combines with J gene TRBJ1-6; 7 bases match TRBD1. V lost 7 bases, J lost 6 bases, and 9 bases stayed unmatched. CDR3 length: 15 amino acids. The germline gives CDR1 MNHEY, CDR2 SMNVEV (reference sequence). The CDR3 coding sequence is TGTGCCAGCAAGGTCGGGACAGCTACTAATTCACCCCTCCACTTT. Translating gives CASKVGTATNSPLHF.

This clonotype was counted many times. The genes are TRBV6-2 or TRBV6-3 and TRBJ2-7, with no clear D. The CDR3 has 12 amino acids. Trimming took 5 bases from V and 3 from J, leaving 8 bases between them. CDR1 is MNHEY and CDR2 is SVGEGT in the germline V gene. The CDR3 DNA reads as TGTGCCAGCAGTCGACTTGTCTACGAGCAGTACTTC. This translates into CASSRLVYEQYF.

For this clonotype: A read error may explain this, as a much larger clone is one base away. The chain carries TRBV9 and TRBJ2-7; D may be TRBD1 (5 bases). Germline V gives CDR1 SGDLS, CDR2 YYNGEE. CDR3 length equals 13 residues. V shed 4 bases and J shed 3 bases, with 11 bases lying between them. The CDR3 sequence: CASSPTARYEQYF. The CDR3 region has the DNA TGTGCCAGCAGCCCGACAGCCCGCTACGAGCAGTACTTC.